Following are 15 T cell receptor beta chains from one sample sequenced in a study of T cells in Graves' hyperthyroidism and ophthalmopathy. Authors of the study amplified TCR beta CDR3 regions from RNA transcripts. The TCR CDR3 was amplified in a first-round RT-PCR using the HTBI primer set. A single record per CDR3 protein comes from TCRdb applying MiXCR to the multiplex PCR reads. This table holds fewer than 500,000 distinct CDR3 sequences, roughly 14% found once. The sample consisted of blood. The receptors were gathered from a man aged 18 to 29 with Graves' ophthalmopathy.

The table lists this clonotype with many counts. V usage is TRBV6-5 and J usage is TRBJ1-2; D is unresolved. V gave up 2 bases and J gave up 4 bases, with 11 bases separating them. This CDR3 is 14 amino acids long. From germline, CDR1 is MNHEY and CDR2 SVGAGI. CDR3 residues: CASSYNSPGYGYTF. The CDR3 DNA is TGTGCCAGCAGTTACAACTCCCCGGGCTATGGCTACACCTTC.

This clonotype was seen repeatedly, ten times or more. The V gene is TRBV6-1, the J gene TRBJ2-7; 7 bases line up with TRBD1. The CDR3 loop spans 15 amino acids. Unmatched junction bases numbered 12, after V lost 5 bases and J lost 5 bases. In germline, CDR1 is MNHNS, CDR2 SASEGT. CDR3 nucleotide sequence: TGTGCCAGCAGTCAAGGGACAGTCTTTGTGGACGAGCAGTACTTC. Its protein product is CASSQGTVFVDEQYF.

This clonotype occurred many times. The rearrangement uses TRBV3-1 and TRBJ1-6; D may be TRBD1 (5 bases). V lost 0 bases to trimming and J lost 8 bases, with 14 bases between them. Germline CDR1 reads LGHDT; CDR2 reads YNNKEL (reference sequence). CDR3 length: 16 amino acids. This chain's CDR3 is CASSQDSQGGDSPLHF. CDR3 in DNA: TGTGCCAGCAGCCAAGATTCGCAGGGTGGTGATTCACCCCTCCACTTT.

This clonotype has more than one count but fewer than ten. The rearrangement links TRBV4-1 to TRBJ1-4, with 7 bases that match TRBD1. CDR1 and CDR2 from the germline V gene are MGHRA and YSYEKL. Unmatched junction bases numbered 11, after V lost 2 bases and J lost 5 bases. The CDR3 length is 17 residues. In DNA form, the CDR3 reads TGCGCCAGCAGCCAACCCCCAGAGACAGGGCTCAATGAAAAACTGTTTTTT. It translates to CASSQPPETGLNEKLFF.

This clonotype was recorded at least ten times. The chain links TRBV10-3 to TRBJ1-5; 7 bases align to TRBD1. CDR1 and CDR2 (germline): ENHRY, SYGVKD. There are 14 residues in the CDR3. The V segment lost 11 bases and the J segment 1 base; nucleotides outside the gene matches: 8. CDR3 sequence: CAAGATGSNQPQHF. CDR3 in DNA: TGTGCCGCGGGGGCGACAGGGAGCAATCAGCCCCAGCATTTT.

This clonotype was seen at least ten times. The gene calls are TRBV11-2 and TRBJ2-7, with D possibly being TRBD2 (5 bases). Germline V gene sequence: CDR1 SGHAT, CDR2 FQNNGV. Trimming stripped 4 bases from V and 2 bases from J, with 15 bases between. CDR3 length: 15 amino acids. The CDR3 loop reads CASSSGYSGTYEQYF. Written as DNA, the CDR3 is TGTGCCAGCAGCTCGGGGTACTCGGGGACCTACGAGCAGTACTTC.

The V gene is TRBV2, the J gene TRBJ2-5; perhaps D is TRBD1 or TRBD2 (5 bases each). The better agreement between TRBJ2-1 and the DNA end casts doubt on the J call. CDR3 length: 13 residues. Per the germline V gene, CDR1 is SNHLY and CDR2 is FYNNEI. The CDR3 protein is CASSGQGGETQFF. The CDR3 DNA is TGTGCCAGCAGTGGGCAGGGTGGGGAGACCCAGTTCTTC.

At least ten counts were recorded for this clonotype. The chain is built from TRBV2 and TRBJ1-4, with D maybe TRBD1 (5 bases). V dropped 0 bases and J dropped 5 bases, with 10 bases sitting between them. CDR1 is SNHLY, CDR2 FYNNEI, per germline. This CDR3 contains 15 residues. CDR3 in amino acids: CASSEAGRPNEKLFF. DNA for the CDR3: TGTGCCAGCAGTGAAGCGGGACGACCGAATGAAAAACTGTTTTTT.

This clonotype was observed many times. The chain has TRBV3-1 and TRBJ1-1, with no clear D. The V end was cut by 4 bases, the J end by 6 bases, with 21 bases between. The germline V gene has CDR1 LGHDT and CDR2 YNNKEL (reference sequence). The CDR3 sequence is 16 residues long. The CDR3 loop is CASSPYRAARAAEAFF. CDR3 bases: TGTGCCAGCAGCCCCTACCGTGCGGCGCGGGCCGCTGAAGCTTTCTTT.

This clonotype showed up many times. The chain links TRBV7-8 to TRBJ2-5; 7 nucleotides match TRBD1. Germline CDR1 reads SGHVS; CDR2 reads FQNEAQ. This CDR3 spans 14 amino acids. The trim removed 5 bases at V and 4 bases at J, leaving 7 bases unmatched. Here the CDR3 DNA reads TGTGCCAGCAGCAAGCAGGGGGTGAGAGAGACCCAGTACTTC. Encoded protein: CASSKQGVRETQYF. Full variable domain (missing parts from reference TRBV7-8 and TRBJ2-5): GAGVSQSPRYKVAKRGQDVALRCDPISGHVSLFWYQQALGQGPEFLTYFQNEAQLDKSGLPSDRFFAERPEGSVSTLKIQRTQQEDSAVYLCASSKQGVRETQYFGPGTRLLVL.

This clonotype was observed at least ten times. The V gene is TRBV10-3, the J gene TRBJ2-7; either TRBD1 or TRBD2 may fit D (5 bases each). The CDR3 spans 16 residues. The V gene's germline CDR1 is ENHRY and CDR2 SYGVKD. V lost 0 bases and J lost 3, with 15 bases in between. CDR3 sequence reads: CAISESAGRENYEQYF. CDR3 sequence (DNA): TGTGCCATCAGTGAGTCTGCGGGCAGGGAGAACTACGAGCAGTACTTC.

The gene calls are TRBV10-3 and TRBJ2-5, with D possibly being TRBD2 (6 bases). Trimming removed 8 bases at V and 5 bases at J, with 15 bases between. Germline values: CDR1 ENHRY, CDR2 SYGVKD. The CDR3 has 13 amino acids. CDR3: CAIPDVGRETQYF. The DNA of the CDR3 is TGTGCCATCCCCGATGTAGGGAGGGAGACCCAGTACTTC.

The CDR3 region is CATSEGSTYNEQFF. In nucleotides, the CDR3 is TGTGCCACCAGTGAAGGCAGCACCTACAATGAGCAGTTCTTC. The J gene is TRBJ2-1, the V gene TRBV24-1; D is unclear. Trimming took off 4 bases at V and 2 bases at J, with 8 bases between the two ends. CDR3 length: 14 residues. The germline CDR1 and CDR2 sequences are KGHDR and SFDVKD.

This clonotype showed up many times. V is TRBV4-1 and J is TRBJ2-3; 7 bases agree with TRBD2. Germline V CDR1 and CDR2: MGHRA, YSYEKL. The junction had 4 bases not matched to a gene; V was cut back by 1 base and J by 3 bases. This CDR3 comprises 15 residues. This CDR3 reads CASSQAPGGTDTQYF. Here the CDR3 DNA reads TGCGCCAGCAGCCAAGCACCCGGGGGGACAGATACGCAGTATTTT.

Only a few counts were recorded for this clonotype. The V gene is TRBV7-9, the J gene TRBJ2-2; 13 bases map to TRBD2. CDR1 and CDR2 (germline): SEHNR, FQNEAQ (reference sequence). This CDR3 contains 18 residues. The ends lost 3 bases at V and 5 bases at J; junction bases unmatched: 9. The CDR3 protein is CASSFLTGLAGRTGELFF. CDR3 bases: TGTGCCAGCAGCTTCTTAACGGGACTAGCGGGACGGACCGGGGAGCTGTTTTTT.